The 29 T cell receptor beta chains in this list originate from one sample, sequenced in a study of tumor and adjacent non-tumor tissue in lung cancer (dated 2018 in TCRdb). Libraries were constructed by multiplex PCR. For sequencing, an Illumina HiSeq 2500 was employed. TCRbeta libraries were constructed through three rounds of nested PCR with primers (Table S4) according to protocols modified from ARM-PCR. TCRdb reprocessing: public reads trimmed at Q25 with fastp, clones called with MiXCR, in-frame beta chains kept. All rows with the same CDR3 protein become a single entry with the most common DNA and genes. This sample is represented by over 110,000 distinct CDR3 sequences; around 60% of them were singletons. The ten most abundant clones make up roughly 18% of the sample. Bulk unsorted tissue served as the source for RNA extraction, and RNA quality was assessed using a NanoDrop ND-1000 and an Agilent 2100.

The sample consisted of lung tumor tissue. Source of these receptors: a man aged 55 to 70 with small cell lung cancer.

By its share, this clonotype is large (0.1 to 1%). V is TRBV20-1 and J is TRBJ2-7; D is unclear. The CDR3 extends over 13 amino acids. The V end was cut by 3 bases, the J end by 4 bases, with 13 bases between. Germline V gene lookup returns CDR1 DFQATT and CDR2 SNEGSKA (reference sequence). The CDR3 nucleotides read TGCAGTGCTAGGGAGCCTTCAGGTTACGAGCAGTACTTC. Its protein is CSAREPSGYEQYF.

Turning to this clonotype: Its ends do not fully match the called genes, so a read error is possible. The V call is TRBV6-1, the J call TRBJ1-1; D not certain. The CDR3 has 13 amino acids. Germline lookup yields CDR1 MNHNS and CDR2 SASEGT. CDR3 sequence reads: CASTGRRNPEVFF. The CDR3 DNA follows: TGTGCCAGCACTGGACGGCGGAACCCTGAAGTTTTCTTT.

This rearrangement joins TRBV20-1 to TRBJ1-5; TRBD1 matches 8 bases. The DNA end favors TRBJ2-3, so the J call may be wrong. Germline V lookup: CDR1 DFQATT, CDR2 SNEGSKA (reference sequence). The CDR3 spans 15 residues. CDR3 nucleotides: TGCAGTGCTAGTTGGACAGGGAGTAGCAATCAGCCCCAGTATTTT. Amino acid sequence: CSASWTGSSNQPQYF.

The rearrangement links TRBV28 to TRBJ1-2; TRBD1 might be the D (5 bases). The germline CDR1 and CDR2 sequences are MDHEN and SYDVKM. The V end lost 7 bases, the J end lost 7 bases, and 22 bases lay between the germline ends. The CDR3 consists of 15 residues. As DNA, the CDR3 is TGTGCCAGCAATCCAGCCGGGGCTCTCTCCTTTGGCTACACCTTC. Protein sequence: CASNPAGALSFGYTF.

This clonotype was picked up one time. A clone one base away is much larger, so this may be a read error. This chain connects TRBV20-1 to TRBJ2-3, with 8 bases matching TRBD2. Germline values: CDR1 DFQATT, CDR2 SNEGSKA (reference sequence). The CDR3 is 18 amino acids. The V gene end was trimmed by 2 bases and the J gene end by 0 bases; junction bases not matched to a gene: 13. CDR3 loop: CSARRTNGRVTSTDTQYF. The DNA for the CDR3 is TGCAGTGCTAGAAGGACTAACGGGAGGGTTACTAGCACAGATACGCAGTATTTT.

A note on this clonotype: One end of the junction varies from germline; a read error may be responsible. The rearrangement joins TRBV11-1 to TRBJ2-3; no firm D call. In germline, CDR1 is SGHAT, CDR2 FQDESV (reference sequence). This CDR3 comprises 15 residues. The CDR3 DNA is TGTGCCGGCAGCTTAACCAGCGATAGCATAGATACGCAGTATTTT. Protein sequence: CAGSLTSDSIDTQYF. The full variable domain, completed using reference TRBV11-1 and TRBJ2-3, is EAEVAQSPRYKITEKSQAVAFWCDPISGHATLYWYRQILGQGPELLVQFQDESVVDDSQLPKDRFSAERLKGVDSTLKIQPAELGDSAMYLCAGSLTSDSIDTQYFGPGTRLTVL.

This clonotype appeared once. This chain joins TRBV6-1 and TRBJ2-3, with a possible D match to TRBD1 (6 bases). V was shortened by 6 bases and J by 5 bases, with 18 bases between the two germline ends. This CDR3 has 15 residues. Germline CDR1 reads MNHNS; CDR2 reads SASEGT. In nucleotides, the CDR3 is TGTGCCAGCAGCGAGGGGGAGTATAGGATAGATACGCAGTATTTT. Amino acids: CASSEGEYRIDTQYF.

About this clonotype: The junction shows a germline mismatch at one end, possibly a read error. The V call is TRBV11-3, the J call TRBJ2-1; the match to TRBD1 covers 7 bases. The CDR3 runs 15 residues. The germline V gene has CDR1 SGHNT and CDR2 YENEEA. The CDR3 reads CASSLEGGRGDEQIF. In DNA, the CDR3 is TGTGCCAGCAGCTTAGAAGGGGGCCGTGGTGATGAGCAGATCTTC.

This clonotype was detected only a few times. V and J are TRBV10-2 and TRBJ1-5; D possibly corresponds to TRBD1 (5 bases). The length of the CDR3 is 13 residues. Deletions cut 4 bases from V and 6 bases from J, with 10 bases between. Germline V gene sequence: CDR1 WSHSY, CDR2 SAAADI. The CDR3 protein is CASSGGEGQPQHF. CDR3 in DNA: TGCGCCAGCAGTGGGGGGGAGGGTCAGCCCCAGCATTTT.

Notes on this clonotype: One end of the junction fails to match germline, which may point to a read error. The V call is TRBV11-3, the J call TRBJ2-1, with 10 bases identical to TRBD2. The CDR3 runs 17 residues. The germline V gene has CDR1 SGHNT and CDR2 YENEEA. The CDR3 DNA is TGTGCCAGCAGCTTAGTATGGTATAGCGGGAGGCCGGGTGAGCAATTCTTC. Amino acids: CASSLVWYSGRPGEQFF.

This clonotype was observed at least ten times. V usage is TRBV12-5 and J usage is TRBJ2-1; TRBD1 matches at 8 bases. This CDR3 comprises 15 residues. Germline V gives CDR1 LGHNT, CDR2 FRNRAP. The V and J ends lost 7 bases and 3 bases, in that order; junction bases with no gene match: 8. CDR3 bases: TGTGCTAGTGCCTCCGGACAGGGAGACTACAATGAGCAGTTCTTC. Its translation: CASASGQGDYNEQFF. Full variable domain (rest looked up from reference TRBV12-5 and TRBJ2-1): DARVTQTPRHKVTEMGQEVTMRCQPILGHNTVFWYRQTMMQGLELLAYFRNRAPLDDSGMPKDRFSAEMPDATLATLKIQPSEPRDSAVYFCASASGQGDYNEQFFGPGTRLTVL.

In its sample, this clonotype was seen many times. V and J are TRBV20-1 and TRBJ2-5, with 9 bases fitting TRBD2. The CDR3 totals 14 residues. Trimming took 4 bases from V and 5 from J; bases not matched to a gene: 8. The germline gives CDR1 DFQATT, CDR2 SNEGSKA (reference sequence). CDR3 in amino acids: CSATAGGPRETQYF. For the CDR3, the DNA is TGCAGTGCTACGGCGGGAGGGCCGCGGGAGACCCAGTACTTC.

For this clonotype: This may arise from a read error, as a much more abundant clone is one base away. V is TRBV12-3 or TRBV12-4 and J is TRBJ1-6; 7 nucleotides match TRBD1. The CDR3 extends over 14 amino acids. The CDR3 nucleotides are TGTGTCAGCAGTTATAGGGGGCGGAATTCACCCCTCCACTTT. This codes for CVSSYRGRNSPLHF.

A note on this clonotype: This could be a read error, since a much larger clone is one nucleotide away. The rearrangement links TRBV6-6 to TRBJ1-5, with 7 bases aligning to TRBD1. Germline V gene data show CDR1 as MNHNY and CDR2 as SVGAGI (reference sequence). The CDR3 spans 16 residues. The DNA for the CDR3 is TGTACCAGCAGTACGCTGCAGGGGGGTAGCAATCAGCCCCAGCATTTT. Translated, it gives CTSSTLQGGSNQPQHF.

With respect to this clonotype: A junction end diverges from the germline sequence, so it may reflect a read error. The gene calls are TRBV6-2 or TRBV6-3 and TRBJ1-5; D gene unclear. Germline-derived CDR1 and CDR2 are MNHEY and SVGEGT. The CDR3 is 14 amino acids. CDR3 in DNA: TGTACCAGCAGTTATTGGCAGGTCAATCAGCCCCAGCATTTT. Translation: CTSSYWQVNQPQHF.

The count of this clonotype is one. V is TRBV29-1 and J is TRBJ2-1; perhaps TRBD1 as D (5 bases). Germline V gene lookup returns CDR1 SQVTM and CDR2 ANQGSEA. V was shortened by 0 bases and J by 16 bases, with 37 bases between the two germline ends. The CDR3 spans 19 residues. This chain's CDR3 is CSVEDTGASAVPSYNEYFF. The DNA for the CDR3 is TGCAGCGTTGAAGACACTGGGGCGTCAGCAGTCCCCTCCTACAATGAGTATTTCTTC.

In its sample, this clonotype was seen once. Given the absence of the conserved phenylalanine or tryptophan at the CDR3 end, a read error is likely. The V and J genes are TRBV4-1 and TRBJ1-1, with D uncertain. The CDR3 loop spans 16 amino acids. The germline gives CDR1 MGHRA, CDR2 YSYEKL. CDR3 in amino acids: CASGQDIVVVNIEAFS. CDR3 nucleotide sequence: TGCGCCAGCGGCCAAGATATAGTGGTGGTGAACATTGAAGCTTTCTCT.

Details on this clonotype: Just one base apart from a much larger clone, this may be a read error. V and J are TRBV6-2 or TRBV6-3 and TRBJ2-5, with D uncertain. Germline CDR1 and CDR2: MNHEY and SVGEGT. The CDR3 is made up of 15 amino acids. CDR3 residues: CASSYSGLSGETRYF. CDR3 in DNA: TGTGCCAGCAGTTACTCGGGTCTCTCAGGAGAGACCCGGTACTTC.

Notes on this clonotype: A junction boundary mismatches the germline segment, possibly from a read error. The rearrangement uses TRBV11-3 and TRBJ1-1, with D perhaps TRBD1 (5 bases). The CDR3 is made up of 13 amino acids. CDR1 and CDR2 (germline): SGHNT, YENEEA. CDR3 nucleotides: TGTGTCAACAGCTTAGAAGGGGCCACTGAAGCTTTCTTC. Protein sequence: CVNSLEGATEAFF.

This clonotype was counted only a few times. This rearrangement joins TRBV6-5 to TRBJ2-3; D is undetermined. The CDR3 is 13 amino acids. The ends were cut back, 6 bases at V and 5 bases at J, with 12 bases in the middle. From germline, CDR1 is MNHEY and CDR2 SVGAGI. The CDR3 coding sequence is TGTGCCAGCAGCCTTGTGGGTGGAGATACGCAGTATTTT. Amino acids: CASSLVGGDTQYF.

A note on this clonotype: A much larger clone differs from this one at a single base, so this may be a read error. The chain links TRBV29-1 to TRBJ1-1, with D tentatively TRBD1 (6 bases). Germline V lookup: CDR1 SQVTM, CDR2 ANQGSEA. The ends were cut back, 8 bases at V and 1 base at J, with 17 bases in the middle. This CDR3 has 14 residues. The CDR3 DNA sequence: TGCAGCACAGTGGGCAGGGGTTCGAACACTGAAGCTTTCTTT. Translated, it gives CSTVGRGSNTEAFF.

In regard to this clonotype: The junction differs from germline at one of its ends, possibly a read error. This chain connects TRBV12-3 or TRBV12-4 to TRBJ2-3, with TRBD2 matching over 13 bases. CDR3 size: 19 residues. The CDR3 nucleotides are TGTGCCAGCAGTTTGAAGCGGACTAGCGGGAGTGCGGCATCAGATAGGCAGTATTTT. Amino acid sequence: CASSLKRTSGSAASDRQYF.

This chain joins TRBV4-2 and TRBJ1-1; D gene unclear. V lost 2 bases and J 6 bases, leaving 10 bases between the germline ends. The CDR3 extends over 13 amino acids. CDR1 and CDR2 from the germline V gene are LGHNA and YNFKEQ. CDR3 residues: CASSQYPTAEAFF. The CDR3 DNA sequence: TGTGCCAGCAGCCAATACCCAACCGCTGAAGCTTTCTTT.

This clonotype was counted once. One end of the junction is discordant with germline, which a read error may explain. The CDR3 is CAISPRAGTNNEKLFF. The CDR3 DNA sequence: TGTGCCATCAGTCCGCGGGCAGGGACTAATAATGAAAAACTGTTTTTT. The chain joins TRBV6-1 to TRBJ1-4; maybe TRBD1 (5 bases). Per the germline V gene, CDR1 is MNHNS and CDR2 is SASEGT. There are 16 residues in the CDR3.

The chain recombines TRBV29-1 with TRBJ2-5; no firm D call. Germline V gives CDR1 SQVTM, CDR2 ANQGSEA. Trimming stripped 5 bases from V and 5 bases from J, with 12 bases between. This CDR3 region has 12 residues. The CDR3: CSVQLVRETQYF. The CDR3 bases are TGCAGCGTTCAGCTGGTTAGGGAGACCCAGTACTTC.

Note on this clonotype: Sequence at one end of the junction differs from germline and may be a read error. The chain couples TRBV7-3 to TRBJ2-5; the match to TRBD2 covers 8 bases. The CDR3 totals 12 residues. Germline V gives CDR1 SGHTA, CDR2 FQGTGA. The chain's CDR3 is CASPGGQENQYF. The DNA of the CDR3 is TGTGCCAGCCCGGGGGGGCAAGAGAACCAGTACTTC.

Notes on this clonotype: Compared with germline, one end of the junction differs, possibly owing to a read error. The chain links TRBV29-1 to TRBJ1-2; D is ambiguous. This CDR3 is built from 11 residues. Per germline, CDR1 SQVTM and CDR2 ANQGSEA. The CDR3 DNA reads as TGTAGCGTTGTGGATCGAGGTGGCTACACCTTC. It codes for CSVVDRGGYTF. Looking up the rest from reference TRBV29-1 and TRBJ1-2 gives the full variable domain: SAVISQKPSRDICQRGTSLTIQCQVDSQVTMMFWYRQQPGQSLTLIATANQGSEATYESGFVIDKFPISRPNLTFSTLTVSNMSPEDSSIYLCSVVDRGGYTFGSGTRLTVV.

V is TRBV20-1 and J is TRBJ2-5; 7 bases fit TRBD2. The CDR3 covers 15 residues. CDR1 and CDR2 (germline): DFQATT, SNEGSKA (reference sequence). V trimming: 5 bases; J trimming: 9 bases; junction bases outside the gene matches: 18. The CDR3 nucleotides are TGCAGTGCTCTTGTCACTAGCGAGGTCCTGGGGGCCCAGTACTTC. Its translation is CSALVTSEVLGAQYF.

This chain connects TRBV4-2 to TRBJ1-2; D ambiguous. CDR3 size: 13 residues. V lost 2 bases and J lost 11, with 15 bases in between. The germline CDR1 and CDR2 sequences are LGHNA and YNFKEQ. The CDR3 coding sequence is TGTGCCAGCAGCCAATACCGGGAATATAGGTACACCTTC. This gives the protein CASSQYREYRYTF.